The clone carrying this T cell receptor (beta chain) came up many times. V was cut by 5 bases and J by 3 bases, with 11 bases left in between. Per germline, CDR1 MGHDK and CDR2 SYGVNS. The CDR3 covers 13 residues. The data were obtained in a study of T-cell reconstitution after alpha-beta-depleted transplantation in children. Unique molecular identifiers were built into the TCRbeta library. One entry per CDR3 protein, called by TCRdb with MiXCR from the PCR reads. The table records a few hundred thousand distinct CDR3 sequences, about a tenth of them present only once. The sequencing here drew on PBMCs from the stem cell graft donor, taken from the stem cell graft. This sequence joins TRBV25-1 and TRBJ2-7, with a tentative D call TRBD2 (5 bases). The receptor's source is a human donor who donated a stem cell graft to a child with acute lymphoblastic leukemia. In nucleotides, the CDR3 is TGTGCCAGCAGTAGACATCGGGACTACGAGCAGTACTTC. Encoded protein: CASSRHRDYEQYF.